These T cell receptor beta chains were read from a single sample in a study of blood T cell repertoires in COVID-19. The method was immunoSEQ multiplex PCR; TCRdb's version includes in-frame clones alone and lacks a portion of them. The sample holds over 350,000 clones, just over 90% seen once. Material for sequencing was PBMCs or T cells enriched from blood (not recorded which). These receptors all stem from a woman between 40 and 55 years old who had been exposed to COVID-19. CDR3s include the opening cysteine and the closing phenylalanine or tryptophan. The D gene is left open where the match is weak. Some rows have no size entry. The others give once, few or many, or a class for an expanded clone.

clone size | J gene | V gene | D gene | CDR3 protein | CDR3 DNA
- | TRBJ2-6 | TRBV27 | - | CASRTTGRFGANVLTF | TGTGCCAGCAGAACCACAGGGAGATTTGGGGCCAACGTCCTGACTTTC
- | TRBJ2-2 | TRBV3-1/TRBV3-2 | - | CASSLLLSPDRFANTGELFF | TGTGCCAGCAGCCTACTACTGTCCCCCGACAGGTTCGCGAACACCGGGGAGCTGTTTTTT
- | TRBJ2-1 | TRBV27 | TRBD2 | CASSNKPRISGVHNEQFF | TGTGCCAGCAGTAATAAACCCCGAATTAGCGGGGTCCACAATGAGCAGTTCTTC
- | TRBJ2-1 | TRBV6-5 | TRBD2 | CASRSWEGGVNEQFF | TGTGCCAGCAGGTCGTGGGAGGGTGGTGTCAATGAGCAGTTCTTC
- | TRBJ1-2 | TRBV10-3 | - | CAISDPREGIGYGYTF | TGTGCCATCAGTGATCCCAGGGAGGGAATAGGCTATGGCTACACCTTC
once | TRBJ1-5 | TRBV2 | TRBD1 | CASSPRGQGRHQPQHF | TGTGCCAGCAGCCCCCGGGGACAGGGGAGGCATCAGCCCCAGCATTTT
- | TRBJ1-1 | TRBV29-1 | - | CSIGGMNTEAFF | TGCAGCATTGGAGGTATGAACACTGAAGCTTTCTTT
- | TRBJ2-7 | TRBV6-1 | TRBD2 | CASSDLTSGGDYEQYF | TGTGCCAGCAGTGACCTGACTAGCGGGGGTGACTACGAGCAGTACTTC
- | TRBJ2-1 | TRBV7-9 | TRBD2 | CASSPVAGVYNEQFF | TGTGCCAGCAGCCCAGTAGCGGGAGTGTACAATGAGCAGTTCTTC
- | TRBJ1-1 | TRBV7-8 | TRBD1 | CASSRRPPGQTNTEAFF | TGTGCCAGCAGCCGACGCCCTCCGGGACAGACGAACACTGAAGCTTTCTTT
- | TRBJ2-7 | TRBV7-6 | - | CASSPQAPVYYEQYF | TGTGCCAGCAGCCCTCAGGCTCCCGTATACTACGAGCAGTACTTC
few | TRBJ1-1 | TRBV30 | - | CAWTPPVAFF | TGTGCCTGGACCCCGCCGGTGGCTTTCTTT
- | TRBJ1-1 | TRBV27 | - | CASSPGGVRNTEAFF | TGTGCCAGCAGTCCCGGGGGGGTTAGGAACACTGAAGCTTTCTTT
- | TRBJ2-7 | TRBV4-1 | TRBD2 | CASSLVKNRLAGTYEQYF | TGCGCCAGCAGTTTAGTTAAGAACCGACTAGCGGGGACCTACGAGCAGTACTTC
- | TRBJ1-1 | TRBV5-1 | TRBD1 | CASSYGQGNTEAFF | TGCGCCAGCAGCTATGGACAGGGGAACACTGAAGCTTTCTTT
- | TRBJ2-1 | TRBV5-1 | TRBD1 | CASSLPRTGLGTNNEQFF | TGCGCCAGCAGCTTGCCAAGGACAGGTCTGGGGACCAACAATGAGCAGTTCTTC
- | TRBJ1-2 | TRBV30 | - | CAWSRWNYGYTF | TGTGCCTGGTCTAGATGGAACTATGGCTACACCTTC
- | TRBJ1-1 | TRBV18 | - | CASSPGRGQINTEAFF | TGTGCCAGCTCACCGGGGAGGGGACAAATCAACACTGAAGCTTTCTTT
- | TRBJ1-2 | TRBV2 | TRBD1 | CASRAGQVLNYGYTF | TGTGCCAGCAGGGCCGGACAGGTCCTTAACTATGGCTACACCTTC
- | TRBJ1-5 | TRBV19 | TRBD1 | CASTLRGQGRNQPQHF | TGTGCCAGTACCTTAAGGGGACAGGGACGCAATCAGCCCCAGCATTTT
once | TRBJ2-2 | TRBV7-3 | TRBD2 | CASSLSLAGVKTGELFF | TGTGCCAGCAGCTTAAGTCTAGCGGGAGTTAAGACCGGGGAGCTGTTTTTT
- | TRBJ1-2 | TRBV5-6 | - | CASSPERGGYTF | TGTGCCAGCAGCCCGGAAAGGGGGGGCTACACCTTC
once | TRBJ2-1 | TRBV4-3 | - | CASSQVAGPSSYNEQFF | TGCGCCAGCAGCCAAGTGGCGGGCCCGAGCTCCTACAATGAGCAGTTCTTC
- | TRBJ2-5 | TRBV7-9 | TRBD2 | CASSQIAGGPFKETQYF | TGTGCCAGCAGCCAAATAGCGGGGGGACCATTTAAAGAGACCCAGTACTTC
- | TRBJ2-5 | TRBV19 | - | CASSISVVETQYF | TGTGCCAGTAGTATATCCGTAGTCGAGACCCAGTACTTC
- | TRBJ2-7 | TRBV5-5 | - | CASNSEPLGEQYF | TGTGCCAGCAACTCCGAACCCCTTGGCGAGCAGTACTTC
- | TRBJ1-4 | TRBV12-5 | - | CASGTSGATNEKLFF | TGTGCTAGTGGTACTTCAGGGGCAACTAATGAAAAACTGTTTTTT
- | TRBJ2-7 | TRBV7-2 | TRBD1 | CASSLQYGTGPEQYF | TGTGCCAGCAGCTTACAGTACGGGACAGGCCCTGAGCAGTACTTC
once | TRBJ1-1 | TRBV3-1/TRBV3-2 | - | CASSRLRGTEAFF | TGTGCCAGCAGCCGGTTAAGAGGGACTGAAGCTTTCTTT
- | TRBJ1-2 | TRBV18 | - | CASSQPGAVAYGYTF | TGTGCCAGCTCACAACCAGGGGCCGTGGCCTATGGCTACACCTTC
- | TRBJ1-2 | TRBV11-3 | TRBD1 | CASSSTSTGGKGYTF | TGTGCCAGCAGCTCGACGTCCACAGGGGGCAAAGGCTACACCTTC
- | TRBJ2-1 | TRBV27 | - | CASRPTTGVAIYNEQFF | TGTGCCAGCAGACCAACGACGGGGGTAGCGATCTACAATGAGCAGTTCTTC
- | TRBJ2-3 | TRBV12-5 | TRBD2 | CASGDPRTSLGTDTQYF | TGTGCTAGTGGTGACCCCCGGACTAGTTTGGGCACAGATACGCAGTATTTT
- | TRBJ2-5 | TRBV5-1 | - | CASSLDTTRGTQYF | TGCGCCAGCAGCTTGGACACTACCCGGGGGACCCAGTACTTC
once | TRBJ2-7 | TRBV2 | - | CASSRLSYEQYF | TGTGCCAGCAGTCGACTCTCCTACGAGCAGTACTTC
- | TRBJ1-1 | TRBV6-2/TRBV6-3 | TRBD1 | CASSYAGQATEAFF | TGTGCCAGCAGTTACGCCGGACAGGCAACTGAAGCTTTCTTT
- | TRBJ1-3 | TRBV7-9 | - | CASSLEGASTIYF | TGTGCCAGCAGCTTAGAAGGGGCTAGCACCATATATTTT
- | TRBJ1-1 | TRBV5-1 | TRBD1 | CASSAGQLNTEAFF | TGCGCCAGCAGCGCGGGACAGCTGAACACTGAAGCTTTCTTT
once | TRBJ2-7 | TRBV7-2 | TRBD2 | CASSPQAGASYEQYF | TGTGCCAGCAGCCCCCAAGCGGGGGCCTCCTACGAGCAGTACTTC
- | TRBJ2-2 | TRBV9 | TRBD1 | CASSVSPGTAPGELFF | TGTGCCAGCAGCGTATCGCCCGGGACAGCCCCGGGGGAGCTGTTTTTT
few | TRBJ1-5 | TRBV6-2/TRBV6-3 | - | CASSYWGLGNQPQHF | TGTGCCAGCAGTTACTGGGGCCTGGGCAATCAGCCCCAGCATTTT
- | TRBJ2-1 | TRBV7-9 | TRBD1 | CASSLQGASNEQFF | TGTGCCAGCAGCTTACAGGGGGCTAGTAATGAGCAGTTCTTC
- | TRBJ1-3 | TRBV2 | TRBD1 | CASSGATRDRARFSGNTIYF | TGTGCCAGCAGTGGAGCTACCCGGGACAGGGCGCGTTTCTCTGGAAACACCATATATTTT
- | TRBJ1-3 | TRBV18 | TRBD1 | CASSGQGYSGNTIYF | TGTGCCAGCTCCGGACAGGGTTACTCTGGAAACACCATATATTTT
- | TRBJ2-5 | TRBV5-4 | TRBD1 | CASSPRGRQETQYF | TGTGCCAGCAGCCCCAGGGGGCGGCAAGAGACCCAGTACTTC
- | TRBJ2-7 | TRBV11-3 | TRBD2 | CASSSGLAGVHEQYF | TGTGCCAGCAGCTCTGGACTAGCGGGAGTCCACGAGCAGTACTTC
- | TRBJ1-2 | TRBV12-3/TRBV12-4 | - | CASSWQGRGGYTF | TGTGCCAGCAGTTGGCAGGGGAGGGGAGGCTACACCTTC
- | TRBJ2-2 | TRBV6-6 | TRBD1 | CASSRIQGAKGTGELFF | TGTGCCAGCAGTCGAATACAGGGGGCGAAGGGCACCGGGGAGCTGTTTTTT
- | TRBJ2-4 | TRBV18 | - | CASSREAKNIQYF | TGTGCCAGCTCACGGGAGGCCAAAAACATTCAGTACTTC
once | TRBJ2-2 | TRBV19 | - | CASTGRWNTGELFF | TGTGCCAGTACGGGGAGGTGGAACACCGGGGAGCTGTTTTTT